What follows is one TCR beta chain and its context. The data are from a study of blood T cell repertoires in COVID-19. Study-wide background: Spain, Italy and the United States supplied samples that represented acute and convalescent COVID-19. PBMCs, B-cell-depleted T cells, or T cells provided the cDNA or gDNA that made up the material.

The CDR3 runs 14 residues. As handled by the study authors: The assay estimated nucleated cells by amplifying reference gene primers. TCRdb's table, derived via immunoSEQ multiplex PCR, lists solely in-frame clones and lacks some. Clone size and the V and J calls come from that table; the DNA yielded D and trimming. The data show about 55,000 clones, with roughly 90% seen just once and about a sixth held by the top ten. The chain has TRBV21-1 and TRBJ2-7; the table's D call, TRBD1, was not checked against the DNA. TRBV21-1 is designated a pseudogene. Sequenced: peripheral blood. This receptor was identified in a man older than 75 with acute or convalescent COVID-19. The CDR3 loop reads CASSKGDRVGEQYF. In DNA form, the CDR3 reads TGTGCCAGCAGCAAAGGGGACAGGGTCGGCGAGCAGTACTTC.